This is a list of T cell receptor beta chains from one sample in a study of blood T cell repertoires in COVID-19. TCRdb's table, derived via immunoSEQ multiplex PCR, lists solely in-frame clones and lacks some. The sample yields about 200,000 clones, approximately 85% seen once. Input material: peripheral blood. The receptors were gathered from a human donor with active or convalescent COVID-19. The donor label of this sample is uncertain. Both conserved end residues are part of each CDR3. Each record gives: clone size, J gene, V gene, D gene, CDR3 DNA, CDR3 protein. A D gene is named only where the DNA matches it firmly. For some rows the clone size is stated as once, few or many, or as a class when expanded; others skip it.

>once|TRBJ2-5|TRBV4-3|NA
TGCGCCAGCAGCCAAGATCCGCAGGGGCCGAAGACCCAGTACTTC
CASSQDPQGPKTQYF
>NA|TRBJ2-7|TRBV9|TRBD2
TGTGCCAGCAGCGACGGAGAAGGACTAGCGGGCTCCTACGAGCAGTACTTC
CASSDGEGLAGSYEQYF
>few|TRBJ2-3|TRBV20-1|NA
TGCAGTGTCAGAAAAACAGATACGCAGTATTTT
CSVRKTDTQYF
>NA|TRBJ1-3|TRBV7-6|TRBD1
TGTGCCAGCAGGCCGACAGGGTTCTCTGGAAACACCATATATTTT
CASRPTGFSGNTIYF
>NA|TRBJ2-7|TRBV12-5|TRBD1
TGTGCTAGTGGTTTGGTACTGGGACAGGGGATGCAGCAGTACTTC
CASGLVLGQGMQQYF
>NA|TRBJ2-5|TRBV2|NA
TGTGCCAGCAGTGAAGCTTACGGGACCCAGTACTTC
CASSEAYGTQYF
>NA|TRBJ2-7|TRBV6-2/TRBV6-3|NA
TGTGCCAGCAGTTTCACAGGGTTGCCCTACGAGCAGTACTTC
CASSFTGLPYEQYF
>NA|TRBJ1-3|TRBV11-2|TRBD1
TGTGCCAGCAGCTTTTCAGGGGGGAAAGGGAATTCTGGAAACACCATATATTTT
CASSFSGGKGNSGNTIYF
>NA|TRBJ2-7|TRBV2|NA
TGTGCCAGCAGCCAAGGGGGGGGCTACGAGCAGTACTTC
CASSQGGGYEQYF
>once|TRBJ2-7|TRBV11-3|NA
TGTGCCAGCAGCTTACTGAGGAGCTCCTACGAGCAGTACTTC
CASSLLRSSYEQYF
>NA|TRBJ2-7|TRBV3-1/TRBV3-2|NA
TGTGCCAGCAGCCAAAAGGCGGAATACGAGCAGTACTTC
CASSQKAEYEQYF
>NA|TRBJ2-2|TRBV5-1|NA
TGCGCCAGCAGCTCCCGACGGCCAGCGGGCCCCACCGGGGAGCTGTTTTTT
CASSSRRPAGPTGELFF